This TCR beta chain came from a study of T cells in Graves' hyperthyroidism and ophthalmopathy. Study outcomes and limitations: A model built on 13 V-J features separated ophthalmopathy from stable hyperthyroidism. Blood also contained most expanded thyroid clonotypes above 0.001. It was a median approximately 7.1 months before onset that the model predicted ophthalmopathy.

From RNA transcripts, TCR beta CDR3 regions were amplified. The primer set for the first-round RT-PCR of the TCR CDR3 was HTBI. MiXCR was run by TCRdb on the multiplex PCR reads, yielding one entry per CDR3 protein. The sample gives hundreds of thousands of distinct CDR3 sequences, around 20% of which show up once; approximately 37% is in the top ten. This clonotype appeared a few times. Its antigen is still unknown. Material: blood. This sequence originates from a man aged 50 to 59 with Graves' ophthalmopathy.

The DNA of the CDR3 is TGTGCCAGCAGCTCTCCCGGGACAGGGTTGGGCTATGGCTACACCTTC. Its translation is CASSSPGTGLGYGYTF. The chain uses TRBV28 and TRBJ1-2, with 9 bases that match TRBD1. CDR1 is MDHEN and CDR2 is SYDVKM in the germline V gene. There are 16 residues in the CDR3. V dropped 6 bases and J dropped 4; count of bases not matched to a gene: 12.